The next 17 T cell receptor beta chains were all read from a single sample in a study of control samples from healthy donors and cancer patients. Assay used: immunoSEQ multiplex PCR; TCRdb lists only in-frame clones, some missing. The profile shows about 160,000 clones, about 90% of them singletons. The sample was blood. Receptor source: a woman aged 25 to 39 in good health.

V gene TRBV9 combines with J gene TRBJ2-5, with 13 bases identical to TRBD2. The CDR3 covers 16 residues. The ends lost 3 bases at V and 3 bases at J; junction bases unmatched: 5. Germline V gives CDR1 SGDLS, CDR2 YYNGEE. The DNA for the CDR3 is TGTGCCAGCAGCGAGGGGACTAGCGGGATCAAAGAGACCCAGTACTTC. As protein: CASSEGTSGIKETQYF. Full variable domain (missing parts from reference TRBV9 and TRBJ2-5): DSGVTQTPKHLITATGQRVTLRCSPRSGDLSVYWYQQSLDQGLQFLIQYYNGEERAKGNILERFSAQQFPDLHSELNLSSLELGDSALYFCASSEGTSGIKETQYFGPGTRLLVL.

This sequence joins TRBV27 and TRBJ1-3, with 7 nucleotides matching TRBD1. J gave up 1 base and V 4 bases, and 10 bases lay outside the gene matches. The CDR3 runs to 17 residues. Germline CDR1 is MNHEY and CDR2 is SMNVEV (reference sequence). The CDR3 is CASSSMTQGVSGNTIYF. The CDR3 DNA follows: TGTGCCAGCAGTTCGATGACTCAGGGGGTTTCTGGAAACACCATATATTTT.

The CDR3: CAWTGGANEKLFF. Here the CDR3 DNA reads TGTGCCTGGACCGGTGGGGCTAATGAAAAACTGTTTTTT. The chain links TRBV30 to TRBJ1-4; no reliable D call. CDR1 is GTSNPN and CDR2 is SVGIG in the germline V gene (reference sequence). V lost 4 bases and J 3 bases, leaving 9 bases between the germline ends. This CDR3 is built from 13 residues.

The rearrangement joins TRBV5-1 to TRBJ1-1; possibly TRBD1 for D (6 bases). The length of the CDR3 is 14 residues. Trimming cost V 7 bases and J 0 bases, with 13 bases left between them. Germline lookup yields CDR1 SGHRS and CDR2 YFSETQ. CDR3 region: CASLQGPMNTEAFF. The CDR3 bases are TGCGCCAGCCTACAGGGCCCAATGAACACTGAAGCTTTCTTT. Using reference TRBV5-1 and TRBJ1-1 for the parts outside the CDR3, the full variable domain is KAGVTQTPRYLIKTRGQQVTLSCSPISGHRSVSWYQQTPGQGLQFLFEYFSETQRNKGNFPGRFSGRQFSNSRSEMNVSTLELGDSALYLCASLQGPMNTEAFFGQGTRLTVV.

This rearrangement joins TRBV4-1 to TRBJ1-5, with 7 bases that match TRBD1. Germline CDR1 reads MGHRA; CDR2 reads YSYEKL. J gave up 4 bases and V 2 bases, and 11 bases lay outside the gene matches. CDR3 length equals 17 residues. CDR3 sequence reads: CASSQIMRGRFNQPQHF. The CDR3 DNA is TGCGCCAGCAGCCAAATCATGAGGGGGCGGTTTAATCAGCCCCAGCATTTT.

In this sample, this clone turned up once. The chain uses TRBV12-3 or TRBV12-4 and TRBJ1-1; D remains ambiguous. V was trimmed by 3 bases and J by 1 base, leaving 3 bases between them. There are 12 residues in the CDR3. This CDR3 reads CASSFQNTEAFF. For the CDR3, the DNA is TGTGCCAGCAGTTTCCAGAACACTGAAGCTTTCTTT.

This sequence joins TRBV11-1 and TRBJ2-1; 7 nucleotides align to TRBD2. CDR1 and CDR2 (germline): SGHAT, FQDESV (reference sequence). CDR3 length: 13 amino acids. V dropped 11 bases and J dropped 0; count of bases not matched to a gene: 4. CDR3 loop: CASRDYSYNEQFF. The CDR3 nucleotides are TGTGCCTCCAGGGACTACTCCTACAATGAGCAGTTCTTC.

The rearrangement joins TRBV19 to TRBJ2-7; a possible D gene is TRBD2 (6 bases). Germline CDR1 reads LNHDA; CDR2 reads SQIVND (reference sequence). V lost 5 bases and J 1 base, leaving 15 bases between the germline ends. CDR3 size: 15 residues. This chain's CDR3 is CASSEGLRKSYEQYF. The CDR3 bases are TGTGCCAGTAGTGAGGGACTCCGGAAGTCCTACGAGCAGTACTTC.

This chain joins TRBV19 and TRBJ1-5; no reliable D call. The CDR3 loop spans 13 amino acids. Germline CDR1 LNHDA, CDR2 SQIVND (reference sequence). V dropped 2 bases and J dropped 3 bases, with 5 bases sitting between them. This CDR3 reads CASSIQVNQPQHF. As DNA, the CDR3 is TGTGCCAGTAGTATACAAGTCAATCAGCCCCAGCATTTT. The complete variable domain, with remaining parts taken from reference TRBV19 and TRBJ1-5, reads DGGITQSPKYLFRKEGQNVTLSCEQNLNHDAMYWYRQDPGQGLRLIYYSQIVNDFQKGDIAEGYSVSREKKESFPLTVTSAQKNPTAFYLCASSIQVNQPQHFGDGTRLSIL.

The V call is TRBV6-1, the J call TRBJ2-5, with 11 nucleotides matching TRBD2. The CDR3 totals 16 residues. Looked up from germline, CDR1 is MNHNS and CDR2 is SASEGT. J gave up 2 bases and V 2 bases, and 4 bases lay outside the gene matches. The CDR3 DNA sequence: TGTGCCAGCAGTGAATTAGCGGGAGGGCCGCAAGAGACCCAGTACTTC. Protein sequence: CASSELAGGPQETQYF.

The genes are TRBV11-2 and TRBJ1-1; TRBD1 is a possible D gene (6 bases). CDR3 size: 15 residues. Trimming took off 1 base at V and 5 bases at J, with 14 bases between the two ends. Germline CDR1 is SGHAT and CDR2 is FQNNGV. Written as DNA, the CDR3 is TGTGCCAGCAGCTTAGCTGGGGGGCTGGGAACTGAAGCTTTCTTT. Translation: CASSLAGGLGTEAFF.

The CDR3 is CASSARNGSYTGELFF. The CDR3 DNA is TGTGCCAGCAGCGCCCGAAATGGGTCTTACACCGGGGAGCTGTTTTTT. The gene calls are TRBV9 and TRBJ2-2; unclear D gene. CDR3 length equals 16 residues. Trimming took 3 bases from V and 3 from J, leaving 15 bases between them. CDR1 is SGDLS and CDR2 is YYNGEE in the germline V gene.

V usage is TRBV30 and J usage is TRBJ2-7; the D is unclear. The germline V gene has CDR1 GTSNPN and CDR2 SVGIG (reference sequence). This CDR3 comprises 13 residues. V dropped 4 bases and J dropped 6 bases, with 16 bases sitting between them. This CDR3 is CAWTSGYGREQYF. CDR3 nucleotides: TGTGCCTGGACCTCTGGCTATGGGCGCGAGCAGTACTTC.

The rearrangement uses TRBV28 and TRBJ2-1, with a weak D call TRBD1 (5 bases). Per the germline V gene, CDR1 is MDHEN and CDR2 is SYDVKM. The length of the CDR3 is 14 residues. The ends were cut back, 6 bases at V and 7 bases at J, with 16 bases in the middle. The DNA for the CDR3 is TGTGCCAGCAGACCCCCGGCCAGGGTAAATGAGCAGTTCTTC. Amino acids: CASRPPARVNEQFF.

Only one count was recorded for this clone. The rearrangement uses TRBV30 and TRBJ2-7, with TRBD2 matching over 7 bases. In germline, CDR1 is GTSNPN, CDR2 SVGIG (reference sequence). Unmatched junction bases numbered 12, after V lost 3 bases and J lost 4 bases. There are 15 residues in the CDR3. CDR3 DNA: TGTGCCTGGAGGTATAAGGTACTAGCGAGTTACGAGCAGTACTTC. This sequence encodes CAWRYKVLASYEQYF.

The chain couples TRBV6-1 to TRBJ2-1; 10 nucleotides align to TRBD1. With 2 bases clipped from V and 0 bases from J, the junction kept 16 bases outside the gene matches. This CDR3 region has 21 residues. In germline, CDR1 is MNHNS, CDR2 SASEGT. The DNA for the CDR3 is TGTGCCAGCAGTGAAAAGGGCAGGACAGGGGGTCTCCTCAGCTCCTACAATGAGCAGTTCTTC. It is translated as CASSEKGRTGGLLSSYNEQFF.

The rearrangement uses TRBV5-6 and TRBJ1-1; D gene unclear. The germline gives CDR1 SGHDT, CDR2 YYEEEE. The V and J ends lost 6 bases and 3 bases respectively, with 15 bases between them. CDR3 length equals 14 residues. The CDR3 reads CASIPVGGDTEAFF. The CDR3 DNA is TGTGCCAGCATCCCCGTTGGTGGTGACACTGAAGCTTTCTTT.